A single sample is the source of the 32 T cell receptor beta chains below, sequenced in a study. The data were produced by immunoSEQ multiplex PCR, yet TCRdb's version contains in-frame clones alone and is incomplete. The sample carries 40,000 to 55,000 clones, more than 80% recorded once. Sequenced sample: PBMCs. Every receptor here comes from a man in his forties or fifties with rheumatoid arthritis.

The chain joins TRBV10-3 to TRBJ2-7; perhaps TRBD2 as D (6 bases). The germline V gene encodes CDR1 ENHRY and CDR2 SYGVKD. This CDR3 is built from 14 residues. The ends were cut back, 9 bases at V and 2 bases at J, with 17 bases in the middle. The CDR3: CAITRGERTYEQYF. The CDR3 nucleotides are TGTGCCATTACCCGCGGGGAGAGAACCTACGAGCAGTACTTC.

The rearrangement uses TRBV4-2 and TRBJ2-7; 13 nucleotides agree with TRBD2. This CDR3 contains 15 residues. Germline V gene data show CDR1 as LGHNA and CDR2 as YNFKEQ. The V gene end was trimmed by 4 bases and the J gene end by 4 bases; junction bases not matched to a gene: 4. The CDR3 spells CASSPGLAGVYEQYF. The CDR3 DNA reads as TGTGCCAGCAGCCCAGGACTAGCGGGAGTGTACGAGCAGTACTTC.

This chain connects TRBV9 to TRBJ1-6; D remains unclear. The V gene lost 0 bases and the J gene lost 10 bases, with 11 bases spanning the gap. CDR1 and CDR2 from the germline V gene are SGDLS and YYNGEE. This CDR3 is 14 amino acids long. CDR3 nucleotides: TGTGCCAGCAGCGTAGTCCCCGCGGGGTCACCCCTCCACTTT. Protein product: CASSVVPAGSPLHF. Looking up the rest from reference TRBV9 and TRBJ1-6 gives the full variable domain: DSGVTQTPKHLITATGQRVTLRCSPRSGDLSVYWYQQSLDQGLQFLIQYYNGEERAKGNILERFSAQQFPDLHSELNLSSLELGDSALYFCASSVVPAGSPLHFGNGTRLTVT.

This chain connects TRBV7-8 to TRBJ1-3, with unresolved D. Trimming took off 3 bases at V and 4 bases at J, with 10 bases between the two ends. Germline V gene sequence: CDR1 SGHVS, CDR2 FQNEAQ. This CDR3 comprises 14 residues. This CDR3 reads CASSFRELGNTIYF. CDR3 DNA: TGTGCCAGCAGCTTCCGGGAGCTGGGAAACACCATATATTTT. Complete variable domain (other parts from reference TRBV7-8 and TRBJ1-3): GAGVSQSPRYKVAKRGQDVALRCDPISGHVSLFWYQQALGQGPEFLTYFQNEAQLDKSGLPSDRFFAERPEGSVSTLKIQRTQQEDSAVYLCASSFRELGNTIYFGEGSWLTVV.

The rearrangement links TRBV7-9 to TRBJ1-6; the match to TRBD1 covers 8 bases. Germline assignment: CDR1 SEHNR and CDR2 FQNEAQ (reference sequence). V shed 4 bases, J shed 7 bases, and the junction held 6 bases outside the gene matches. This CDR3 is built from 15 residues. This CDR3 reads CASSSRTGSNSPLHF. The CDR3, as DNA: TGTGCCAGCAGCTCCCGGACAGGGAGCAATTCACCCCTCCACTTT.

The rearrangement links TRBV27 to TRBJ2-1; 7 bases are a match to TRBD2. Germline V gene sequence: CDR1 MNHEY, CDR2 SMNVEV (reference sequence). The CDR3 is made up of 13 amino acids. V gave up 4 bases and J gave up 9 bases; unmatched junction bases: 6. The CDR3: CASSYGLGTEQFF. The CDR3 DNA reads TGTGCCAGCAGTTACGGACTAGGCACTGAGCAGTTCTTC.

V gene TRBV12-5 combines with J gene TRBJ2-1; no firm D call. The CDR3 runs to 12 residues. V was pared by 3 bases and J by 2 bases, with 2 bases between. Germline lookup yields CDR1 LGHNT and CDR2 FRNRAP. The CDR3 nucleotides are TGTGCTAGTGGTTTTCCCTACAATGAGCAGTTCTTC. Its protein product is CASGFPYNEQFF.

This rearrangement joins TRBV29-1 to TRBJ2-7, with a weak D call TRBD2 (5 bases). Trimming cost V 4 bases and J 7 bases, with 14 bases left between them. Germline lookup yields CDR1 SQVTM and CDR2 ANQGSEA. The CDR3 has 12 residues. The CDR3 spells CSVGKTSGEQYF. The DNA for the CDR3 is TGCAGCGTTGGCAAAACTAGTGGGGAGCAGTACTTC.

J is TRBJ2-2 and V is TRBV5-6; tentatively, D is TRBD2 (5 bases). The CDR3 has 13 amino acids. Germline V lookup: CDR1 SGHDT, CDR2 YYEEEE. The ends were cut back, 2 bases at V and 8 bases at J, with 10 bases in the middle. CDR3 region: CASSFGEQGELFF. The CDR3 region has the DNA TGTGCCAGCAGCTTCGGGGAGCAGGGGGAGCTGTTTTTT.

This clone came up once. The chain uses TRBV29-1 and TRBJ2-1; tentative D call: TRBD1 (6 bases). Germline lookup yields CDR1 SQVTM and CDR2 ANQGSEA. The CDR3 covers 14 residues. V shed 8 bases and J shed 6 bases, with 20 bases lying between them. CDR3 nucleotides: TGCAGCACCTTTAAGGGGACATACACCAATGAGCAGTTCTTC. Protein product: CSTFKGTYTNEQFF.

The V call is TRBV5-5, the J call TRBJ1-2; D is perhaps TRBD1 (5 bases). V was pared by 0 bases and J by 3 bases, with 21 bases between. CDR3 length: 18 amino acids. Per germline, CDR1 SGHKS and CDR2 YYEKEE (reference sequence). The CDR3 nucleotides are TGTGCCAGCAGCTTGGCGCTATGGTTCGGTCCGGGGGACTATGGCTACACCTTC. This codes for CASSLALWFGPGDYGYTF.

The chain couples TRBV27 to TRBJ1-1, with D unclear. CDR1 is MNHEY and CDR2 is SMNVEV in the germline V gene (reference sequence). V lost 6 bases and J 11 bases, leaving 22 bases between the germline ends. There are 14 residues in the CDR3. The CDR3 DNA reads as TGTGCCAGCAGCAATCCCTACACGGACGAACGGGCTTTCTTT. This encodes CASSNPYTDERAFF.

This CDR3 is CASSSAGGSFYEQYF. In DNA, the CDR3 is TGTGCCAGCAGTTCCGCCGGGGGATCATTCTACGAGCAGTACTTC. The chain links TRBV27 to TRBJ2-7, with D possibly TRBD2 on 6 matching bases. The length of the CDR3 is 15 residues. V lost 4 bases and J 3 bases, leaving 16 bases between the germline ends. Germline V gives CDR1 MNHEY, CDR2 SMNVEV (reference sequence).

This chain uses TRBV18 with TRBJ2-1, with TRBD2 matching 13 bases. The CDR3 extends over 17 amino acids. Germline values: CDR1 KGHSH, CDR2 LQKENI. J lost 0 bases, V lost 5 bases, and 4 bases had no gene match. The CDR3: CASSTSGGGSSYNEQFF. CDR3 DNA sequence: TGTGCCAGCTCAACTAGCGGGGGGGGCAGCTCCTACAATGAGCAGTTCTTC.

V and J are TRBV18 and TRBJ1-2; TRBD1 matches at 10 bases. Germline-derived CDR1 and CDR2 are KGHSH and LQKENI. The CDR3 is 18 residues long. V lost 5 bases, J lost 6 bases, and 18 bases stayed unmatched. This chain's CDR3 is CASSITGTGDTDRHGYTF. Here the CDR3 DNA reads TGTGCCAGCTCAATCACTGGGACAGGGGATACGGATCGGCATGGCTACACCTTC.

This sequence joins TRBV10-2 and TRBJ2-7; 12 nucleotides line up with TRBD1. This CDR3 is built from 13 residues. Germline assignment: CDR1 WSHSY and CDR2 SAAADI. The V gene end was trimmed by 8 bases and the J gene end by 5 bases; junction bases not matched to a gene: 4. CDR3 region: CASSGTGGHEQYF. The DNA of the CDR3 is TGCGCCAGCTCCGGGACAGGGGGCCACGAGCAGTACTTC.

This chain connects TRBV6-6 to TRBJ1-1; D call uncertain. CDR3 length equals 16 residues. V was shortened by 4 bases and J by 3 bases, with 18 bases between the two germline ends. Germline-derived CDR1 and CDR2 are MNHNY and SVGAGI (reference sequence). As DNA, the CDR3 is TGTGCCAGCAGTTCAGCCTCTGGCAGACCATACACTGAAGCTTTCTTT. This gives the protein CASSSASGRPYTEAFF.

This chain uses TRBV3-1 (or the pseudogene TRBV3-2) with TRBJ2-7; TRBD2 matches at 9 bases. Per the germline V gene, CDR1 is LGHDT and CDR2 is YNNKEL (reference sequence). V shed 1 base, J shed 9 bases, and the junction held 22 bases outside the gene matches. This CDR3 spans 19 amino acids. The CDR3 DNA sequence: TGTGCCAGCAGCCAAGTTTTTAGGCGGGAGGGCCAGATTAGCGCTCGGCAGTACTTC. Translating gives CASSQVFRREGQISARQYF.

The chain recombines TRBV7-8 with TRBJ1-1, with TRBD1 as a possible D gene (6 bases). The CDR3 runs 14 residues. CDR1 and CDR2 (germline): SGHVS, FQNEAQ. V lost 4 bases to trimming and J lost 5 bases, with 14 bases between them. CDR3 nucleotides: TGTGCCAGCAGCTCAAGGGGGGAAAGTACTGAAGCTTTCTTT. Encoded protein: CASSSRGESTEAFF.

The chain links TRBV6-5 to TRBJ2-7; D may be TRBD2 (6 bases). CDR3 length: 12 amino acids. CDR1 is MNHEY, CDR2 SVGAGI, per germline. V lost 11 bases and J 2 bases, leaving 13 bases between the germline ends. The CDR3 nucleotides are TGTGCCTTGGGAGGCGACCCCTACGAGCAGTACTTC. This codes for CALGGDPYEQYF.

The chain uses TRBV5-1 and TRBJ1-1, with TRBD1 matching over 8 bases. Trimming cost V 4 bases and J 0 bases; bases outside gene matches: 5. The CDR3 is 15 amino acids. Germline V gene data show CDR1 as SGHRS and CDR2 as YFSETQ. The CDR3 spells CASSPGQGMNTEAFF. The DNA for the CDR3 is TGCGCCAGCAGCCCAGGACAGGGAATGAACACTGAAGCTTTCTTT.

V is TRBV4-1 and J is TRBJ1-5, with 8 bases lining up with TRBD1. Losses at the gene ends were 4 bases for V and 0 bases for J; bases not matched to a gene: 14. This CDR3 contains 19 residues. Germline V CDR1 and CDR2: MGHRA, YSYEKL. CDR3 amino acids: CASSLKGGTGYNSNQPQHF. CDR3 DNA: TGCGCCAGCAGCCTTAAAGGTGGGACAGGTTATAATAGCAATCAGCCCCAGCATTTT.

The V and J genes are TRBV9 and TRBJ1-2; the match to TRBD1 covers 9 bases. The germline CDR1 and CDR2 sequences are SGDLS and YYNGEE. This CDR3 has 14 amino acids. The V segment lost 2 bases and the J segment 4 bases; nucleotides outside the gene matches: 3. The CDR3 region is CASSVGQGSYGYTF. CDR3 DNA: TGTGCCAGCAGCGTCGGACAGGGGAGCTATGGCTACACCTTC.

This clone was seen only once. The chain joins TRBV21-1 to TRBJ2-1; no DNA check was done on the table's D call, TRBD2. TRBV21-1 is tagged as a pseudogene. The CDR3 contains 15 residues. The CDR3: CASSKYEVRGNEQFF. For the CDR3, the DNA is TGTGCCAGCAGCAAATATGAAGTTCGCGGCAATGAGCAGTTCTTC.

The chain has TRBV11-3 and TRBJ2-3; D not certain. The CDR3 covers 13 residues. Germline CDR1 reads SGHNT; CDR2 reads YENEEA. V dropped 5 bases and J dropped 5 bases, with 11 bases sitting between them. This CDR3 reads CASSPRTGDTQYF. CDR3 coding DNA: TGTGCCAGCAGCCCCCGGACGGGAGATACGCAGTATTTT.

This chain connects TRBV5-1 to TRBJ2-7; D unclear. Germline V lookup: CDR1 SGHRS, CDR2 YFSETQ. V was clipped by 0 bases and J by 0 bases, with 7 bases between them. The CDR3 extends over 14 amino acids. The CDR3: CASSLVGISYEQYF. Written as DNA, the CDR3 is TGCGCCAGCAGCTTGGTTGGGATCTCCTACGAGCAGTACTTC.

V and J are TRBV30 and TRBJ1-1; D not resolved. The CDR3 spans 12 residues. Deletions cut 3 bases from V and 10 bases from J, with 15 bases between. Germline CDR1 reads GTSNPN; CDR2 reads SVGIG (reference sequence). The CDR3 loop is CAWSVQGRGAFF. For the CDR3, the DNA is TGTGCCTGGAGCGTCCAAGGAAGAGGAGCTTTCTTT.

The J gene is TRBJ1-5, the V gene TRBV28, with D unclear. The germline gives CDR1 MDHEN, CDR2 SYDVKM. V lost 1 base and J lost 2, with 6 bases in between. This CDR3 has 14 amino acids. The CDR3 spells CASSLFTGNQPQHF. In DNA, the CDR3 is TGTGCCAGCAGTTTATTCACTGGCAATCAGCCCCAGCATTTT.

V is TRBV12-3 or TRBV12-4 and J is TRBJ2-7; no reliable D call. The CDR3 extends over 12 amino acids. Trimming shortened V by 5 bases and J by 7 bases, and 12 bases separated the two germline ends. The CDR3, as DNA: TGTGCCAGCAGTAGTCTGACACGAGAGCAGTACTTC. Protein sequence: CASSSLTREQYF.

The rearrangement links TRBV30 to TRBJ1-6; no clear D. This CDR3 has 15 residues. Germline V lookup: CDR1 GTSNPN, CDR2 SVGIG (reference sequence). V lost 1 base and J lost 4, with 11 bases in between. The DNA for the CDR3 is TGTGCCTGGAGTGGAAGGGATAGATATAATTCACCCCTCCACTTT. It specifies CAWSGRDRYNSPLHF.

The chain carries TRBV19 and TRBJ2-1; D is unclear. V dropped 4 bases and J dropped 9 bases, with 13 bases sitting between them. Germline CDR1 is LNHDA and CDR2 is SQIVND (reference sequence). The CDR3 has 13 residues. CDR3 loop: CASSTQQWTEQFF. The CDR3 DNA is TGTGCCAGTAGTACACAACAGTGGACTGAGCAGTTCTTC.

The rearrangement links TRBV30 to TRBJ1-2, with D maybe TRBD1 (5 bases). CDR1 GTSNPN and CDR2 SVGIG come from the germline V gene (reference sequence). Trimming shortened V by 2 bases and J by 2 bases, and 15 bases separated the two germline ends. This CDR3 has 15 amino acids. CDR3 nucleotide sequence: TGTGCCTGGAGTACTCCCCGGCGGGGGAACTATGGCTACACCTTC. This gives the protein CAWSTPRRGNYGYTF.